This T cell receptor beta chain was identified in a study of tumor and adjacent non-tumor tissue in lung cancer. Overall study findings and caveats: In normal lung, the top 100 clones were significantly more dominant than in tumor. Compared with tumor, normal lung showed significantly lower TCR diversity.

The library came from three nested PCR rounds adapted from ARM-PCR protocols. In TCRdb, the multiplex PCR reads were re-called with MiXCR into one record per CDR3 protein. The sample carries 100,000 or so distinct CDR3 sequences, around three fifths recorded once. The V and J ends lost 5 bases and 7 bases respectively, with 21 bases between them. The CDR3 runs 16 residues. This clonotype came up many times. Its specificity is unknown. No cell sorting was done before RNA was extracted from the tissue. More than 3 cm separated this lung sample from the edge of the tumor. The genes are TRBV12-3 or TRBV12-4 and TRBJ2-1, with a tentative D call TRBD2 (5 bases). The source of this sequence is a man aged 30 to 39 with non-small cell lung cancer. The source material was distant non-tumor lung tissue. The CDR3 sequence is CASSPWTDSQRNEQFF. In nucleotides, the CDR3 is TGTGCCAGCAGTCCGTGGACGGACTCCCAAAGGAATGAGCAGTTCTTC.